This entry features one T cell receptor (beta chain) sequence. Distinct nucleotide sequences in the sample also encode this CDR3. Authors' methods: Reference gene primer amplification in the assay estimated nucleated cell counts. The data were produced by immunoSEQ multiplex PCR, yet TCRdb's version contains in-frame clones alone and is incomplete. That table gives V, J and clone size, and the DNA gave D and trimming. The sample has 150,000 or so clones, around 86% seen once. This entry belongs to a study of blood T cell repertoires in COVID-19. Background on the study: Researchers got acute and convalescent COVID-19 samples from the United States, Italy and Spain. The analysed material was cDNA or gDNA that came from T cells, B-cell-depleted T cells, or PBMCs.

This CDR3 is 13 amino acids long. V was clipped by 3 bases and J by 4 bases; unmatched bases: 0. This chain uses TRBV12-3 or TRBV12-4 with TRBJ1-2; 9 bases map to TRBD1. This TCR came from a man between 65 and 85 years old who had recovered from COVID-19. Sequencing was carried out using peripheral blood. In DNA form, the CDR3 reads TGTGCCAGCAGTTTGGGACAGGGCTATGGCTACACCTTC. This gives the protein CASSLGQGYGYTF.